These T cell receptor beta chains were read from a single sample in a study of Tregs in tolerant kidney transplant recipients. Some clones are missing from TCRdb's copy, which holds only in-frame ones; the method was immunoSEQ multiplex PCR. The profile shows about 60,000 clones, roughly 92% of them singletons. The input for sequencing was CD8+ T cells from blood, taken before the transplant. All receptors come from a human donor who received a combined kidney and bone marrow transplant. Both conserved end residues are part of each CDR3. A D gene is named only where the DNA matches it firmly. Size is stated for part of the rows, as once, few or many counts, or as a class when the clone is expanded.

v_call	j_call	clone_size	d_call	cdr3_aa	cdr3_nt
TRBV10-3	TRBJ2-1	-	-	CAISDVVNEQFF	TGTGCCATCAGTGATGTAGTCAATGAGCAGTTCTTC
TRBV30	TRBJ2-7	-	TRBD1	CAWSRGVGTGAGEQYF	TGTGCCTGGAGTCGGGGCGTCGGGACAGGGGCTGGTGAGCAGTACTTC
TRBV7-2	TRBJ2-1	-	TRBD2	CASSLALGSGVSDEQFF	TGTGCCAGCAGCTTAGCTTTGGGGAGCGGGGTTAGCGATGAGCAGTTCTTC
TRBV9	TRBJ2-3	-	-	CASSVVTTGTDTQYF	TGTGCCAGCAGCGTAGTGACTACCGGCACAGATACGCAGTATTTT
TRBV12-5	TRBJ2-7	-	-	CASGSPQGEIYEQYF	TGTGCTAGTGGGTCCCCCCAGGGTGAGATTTACGAGCAGTACTTC
TRBV2	TRBJ2-1	few	-	CATQGLVQFF	TGTGCCACCCAGGGTTTAGTGCAGTTCTTC
TRBV6-5	TRBJ1-3	few	-	CASITGSGNTIYF	TGTGCCAGCATAACGGGTTCTGGAAACACCATATATTTT
TRBV11-3	TRBJ2-5	-	TRBD2	CASSPRLAGEVTQYF	TGTGCCAGCAGCCCGAGACTAGCGGGAGAGGTGACCCAGTACTTC
TRBV4-1	TRBJ1-1	once	-	CASSRRGRIEMNTEAFF	TGCGCCAGCAGCAGAAGGGGTAGGATCGAAATGAACACTGAAGCTTTCTTT
TRBV11-2	TRBJ1-6	-	-	CASSFGESPLHF	TGTGCCAGCAGCTTTGGAGAATCACCCCTCCACTTT
TRBV4-2	TRBJ2-7	once	-	CASSQVAESSYEQYF	TGTGCCAGCAGCCAAGTAGCGGAAAGCTCCTACGAGCAGTACTTC
TRBV27	TRBJ2-7	-	TRBD2	CASSPRTSGGAGEQYF	TGTGCCAGCAGTCCCAGAACTAGCGGGGGGGCAGGGGAGCAGTACTTC
TRBV30	TRBJ2-3	-	TRBD2	CAWSVLAADTQYF	TGTGCCTGGAGTGTACTAGCGGCAGATACGCAGTATTTT
TRBV7-9	TRBJ2-1	-	-	CASSLSQGSYNEQFF	TGTGCCAGCAGCTTAAGCCAGGGCTCCTACAATGAGCAGTTCTTC
TRBV9	TRBJ2-7	-	TRBD1	CASSPEDRVVYEQYF	TGTGCCAGCAGCCCAGAGGACAGGGTGGTCTACGAGCAGTACTTC
TRBV2	TRBJ1-5	-	-	CASSEVTTENQPQHF	TGTGCCAGCAGTGAAGTAACGACGGAGAATCAGCCCCAGCATTTT
TRBV7-6	TRBJ1-5	-	TRBD1	CASSLDRGFNQPQHF	TGTGCCAGCAGCTTAGACAGGGGATTCAATCAGCCCCAGCATTTT
TRBV28	TRBJ1-1	-	TRBD1	CASSENRGLAEAFF	TGTGCCAGCAGTGAGAACAGGGGGTTGGCTGAAGCTTTCTTT
TRBV10-3	TRBJ2-7	-	TRBD2	CAISGGTSETVSYEQYF	TGTGCCATCAGTGGAGGGACTAGCGAGACTGTCTCCTACGAGCAGTACTTC
TRBV7-3	TRBJ2-2	-	TRBD1	CASSLTNRGTGELFF	TGTGCCAGCAGCTTAACCAACAGGGGTACCGGGGAGCTGTTTTTT
TRBV6-1	TRBJ2-7	-	TRBD1	CASSATGLRGHEQYF	TGTGCCAGCAGTGCGACAGGGCTGCGAGGCCACGAGCAGTACTTC
TRBV7-9	TRBJ1-6	-	-	CASSLGVHRLNSPLHF	TGTGCCAGCAGCTTAGGGGTCCACAGGCTTAATTCCCCCCTCCACTTT
TRBV27	TRBJ2-7	-	TRBD1	CASSTTGAEQYF	TGTGCCAGCAGTACTACAGGGGCCGAGCAGTACTTC
TRBV7-2	TRBJ2-1	-	TRBD2	CASSRPISGAYNEQFF	TGTGCCAGCAGCCGGCCGATTAGCGGGGCCTACAATGAGCAGTTCTTC
TRBV29-1	TRBJ2-7	once	TRBD1	CSVKPGQGYEQYF	TGCAGCGTTAAACCGGGACAGGGCTACGAGCAGTACTTC
TRBV30	TRBJ2-5	-	TRBD2	CACAGLVGRTQYF	TGTGCCTGCGCCGGACTAGTTGGAAGGACCCAGTACTTC
TRBV27	TRBJ2-1	-	TRBD2	CASSLFWLTSGVGNEQFF	TGTGCCAGCAGTTTATTTTGGTTGACTAGCGGGGTAGGCAATGAGCAGTTCTTC
TRBV4-1	TRBJ1-5	-	TRBD1	CASGTEDRGQPQHF	TGCGCCAGCGGAACCGAGGACAGGGGTCAGCCCCAGCATTTT
TRBV27	TRBJ2-7	-	TRBD1	CASSFRDRGIYEQYF	TGTGCCAGCAGTTTCCGGGACAGGGGGATCTACGAGCAGTACTTC
TRBV12-5	TRBJ1-4	-	TRBD1	CARVSGQANEKLFF	TGTGCTAGAGTTTCTGGACAGGCTAATGAAAAACTGTTTTTT
TRBV28	TRBJ2-5	-	TRBD2	CASSLNSGGIQETQYF	TGTGCCAGCAGTTTAAATAGCGGGGGGATCCAAGAGACCCAGTACTTC
TRBV7-6	TRBJ2-7	-	-	CASSLYGSSYEQYF	TGTGCCAGCAGCTTATATGGCAGCTCCTACGAGCAGTACTTC
TRBV21-1	TRBJ1-6	-	-	CASTQWGRQDSNSPLHF	TGTGCCAGCACCCAGTGGGGAAGACAGGACTCAAATTCACCCCTCCACTTT
TRBV27	TRBJ1-4	-	-	CASSSGPGSEKLFF	TGTGCCAGCAGCTCCGGGCCGGGGAGTGAAAAACTGTTTTTT
TRBV4-3	TRBJ2-7	-	TRBD1	CASSQTGTGSDEQYF	TGCGCCAGCAGCCAAACGGGGACAGGGAGCGACGAGCAGTACTTC
TRBV25-1	TRBJ2-1	-	-	CASRTGTLALNEQFF	TGTGCCAGCAGAACCGGGACTCTAGCTTTGAATGAGCAGTTCTTC
TRBV30	TRBJ2-7	once	-	CAPEGGGPGEQYF	TGTGCTCCCGAGGGGGGAGGGCCCGGCGAGCAGTACTTC
TRBV5-5	TRBJ2-7	-	-	CASSPGDYEQYF	TGTGCCAGCAGCCCCGGGGATTACGAGCAGTACTTC
TRBV5-4	TRBJ1-1	-	-	CASSSRNTEAFF	TGTGCCAGCAGCTCCCGGAACACTGAAGCTTTCTTT
TRBV6-6	TRBJ2-7	-	TRBD2	CASLGLVGIGEQYF	TGTGCCAGCCTGGGACTAGTAGGGATCGGCGAGCAGTACTTC
TRBV9	TRBJ2-7	-	TRBD1	CASSVGGTGYYEQYF	TGTGCCAGCAGCGTAGGGGGGACAGGGTACTACGAGCAGTACTTC